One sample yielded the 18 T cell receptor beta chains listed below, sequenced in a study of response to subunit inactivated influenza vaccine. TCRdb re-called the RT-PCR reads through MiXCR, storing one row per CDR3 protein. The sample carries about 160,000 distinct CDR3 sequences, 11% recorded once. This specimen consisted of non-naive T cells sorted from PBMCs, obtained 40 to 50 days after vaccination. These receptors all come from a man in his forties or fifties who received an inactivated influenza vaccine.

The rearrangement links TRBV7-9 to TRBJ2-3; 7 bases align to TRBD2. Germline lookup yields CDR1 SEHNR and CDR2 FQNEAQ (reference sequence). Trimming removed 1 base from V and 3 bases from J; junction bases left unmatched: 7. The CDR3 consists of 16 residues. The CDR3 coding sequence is TGTGCCAGCAGCTTAGGTCGCGGGAGAGGTACAGATACGCAGTATTTT. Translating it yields CASSLGRGRGTDTQYF.

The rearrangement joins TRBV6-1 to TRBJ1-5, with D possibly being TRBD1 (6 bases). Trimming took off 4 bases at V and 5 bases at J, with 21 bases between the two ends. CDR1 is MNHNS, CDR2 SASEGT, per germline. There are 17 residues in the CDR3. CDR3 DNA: TGTGCCAGCAGTGGCCCGGGACAAAGAATTGCACATCAGCCCCAGCATTTT. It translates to CASSGPGQRIAHQPQHF.

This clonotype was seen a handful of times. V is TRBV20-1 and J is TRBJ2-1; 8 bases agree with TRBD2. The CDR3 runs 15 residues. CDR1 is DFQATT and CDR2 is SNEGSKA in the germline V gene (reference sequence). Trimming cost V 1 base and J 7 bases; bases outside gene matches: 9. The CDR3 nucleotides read TGCAGTGCTAGAGCGGGGGGGCGCGGATGGAATGAGCAGTTCTTC. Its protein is CSARAGGRGWNEQFF.

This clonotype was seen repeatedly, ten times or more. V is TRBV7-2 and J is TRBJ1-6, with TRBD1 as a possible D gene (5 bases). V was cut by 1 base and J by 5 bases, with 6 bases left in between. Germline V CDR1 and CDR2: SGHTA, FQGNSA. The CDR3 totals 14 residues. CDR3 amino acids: CASSLGTNNSPLHF. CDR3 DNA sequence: TGTGCCAGCAGCTTAGGGACAAATAATTCACCCCTCCACTTT.

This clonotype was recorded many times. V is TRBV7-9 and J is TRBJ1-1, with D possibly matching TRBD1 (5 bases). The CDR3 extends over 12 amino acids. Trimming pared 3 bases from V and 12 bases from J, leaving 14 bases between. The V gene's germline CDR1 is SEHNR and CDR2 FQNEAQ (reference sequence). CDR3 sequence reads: CASSLLGEETFF. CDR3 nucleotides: TGTGCCAGCAGCTTGCTAGGGGAGGAAACTTTCTTT.

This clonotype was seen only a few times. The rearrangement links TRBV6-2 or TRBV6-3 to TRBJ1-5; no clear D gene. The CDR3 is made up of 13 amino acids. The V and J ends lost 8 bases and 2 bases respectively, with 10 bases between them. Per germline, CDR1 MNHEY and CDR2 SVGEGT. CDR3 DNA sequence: TGTGCCAGCCGGGATTTGGGCAATCAGCCCCAGCATTTT. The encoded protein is CASRDLGNQPQHF.

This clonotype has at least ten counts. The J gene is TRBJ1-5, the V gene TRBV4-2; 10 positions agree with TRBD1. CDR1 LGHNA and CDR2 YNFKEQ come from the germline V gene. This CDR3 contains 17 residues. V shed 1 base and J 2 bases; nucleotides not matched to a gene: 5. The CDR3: CASSQVLGTGGNQPQHF. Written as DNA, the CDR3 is TGTGCCAGCAGCCAAGTCCTCGGGACAGGGGGCAATCAGCCCCAGCATTTT.

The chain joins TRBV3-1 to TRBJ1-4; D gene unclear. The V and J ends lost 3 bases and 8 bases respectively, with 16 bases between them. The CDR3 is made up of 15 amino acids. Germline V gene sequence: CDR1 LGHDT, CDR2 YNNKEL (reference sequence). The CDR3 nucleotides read TGTGCCAGCAGCCACCACGGAGGGCGGCGGGAAAAACTGTTTTTT. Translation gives CASSHHGGRREKLFF.

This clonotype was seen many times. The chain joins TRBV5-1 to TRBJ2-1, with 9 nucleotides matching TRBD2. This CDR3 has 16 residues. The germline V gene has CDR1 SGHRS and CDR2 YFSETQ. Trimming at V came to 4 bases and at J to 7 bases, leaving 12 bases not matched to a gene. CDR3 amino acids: CASSPGGRGGRNEQFF. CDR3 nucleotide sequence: TGCGCCAGCAGCCCCGGTGGGCGGGGGGGCCGGAATGAGCAGTTCTTC.

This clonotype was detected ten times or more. The CDR3 sequence is CASSFQQGPGELFF. The CDR3 DNA sequence: TGTGCCAGCAGCTTTCAGCAGGGGCCCGGGGAGCTGTTTTTT. The V call is TRBV7-2, the J call TRBJ2-2, with D maybe TRBD1 (6 bases). V lost 3 bases and J 6 bases, leaving 11 bases between the germline ends. CDR1 is SGHTA, CDR2 FQGNSA, per germline. CDR3 length: 14 amino acids. Complete variable domain (other parts from reference TRBV7-2 and TRBJ2-2): GAGVSQSPSNKVTEKGKDVELRCDPISGHTALYWYRQSLGQGLEFLIYFQGNSAPDKSGLPSDRFSAERTGGSVSTLTIQRTQQEDSAVYLCASSFQQGPGELFFGEGSRLTVL.

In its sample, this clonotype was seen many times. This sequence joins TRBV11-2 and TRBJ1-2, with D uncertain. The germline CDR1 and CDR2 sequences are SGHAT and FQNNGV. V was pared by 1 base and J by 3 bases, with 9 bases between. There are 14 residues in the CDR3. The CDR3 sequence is CASSLGVRDYGYTF. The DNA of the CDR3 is TGTGCCAGCAGCTTAGGAGTCAGAGACTATGGCTACACCTTC.

Here the CDR3 DNA reads TGCGCCAGCAGCTTGGGTCAACCCTACCAGCCCCAGCATTTT. This codes for CASSLGQPYQPQHF. This sequence joins TRBV5-1 and TRBJ1-5; D gene uncertain. V was cut by 0 bases and J by 7 bases, with 11 bases left in between. Germline V gene data show CDR1 as SGHRS and CDR2 as YFSETQ. The CDR3 loop spans 14 amino acids.

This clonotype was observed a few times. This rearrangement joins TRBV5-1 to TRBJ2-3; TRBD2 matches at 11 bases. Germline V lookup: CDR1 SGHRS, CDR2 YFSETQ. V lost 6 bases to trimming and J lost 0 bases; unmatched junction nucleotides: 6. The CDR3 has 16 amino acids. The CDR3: CASTSGGTTSTDTQYF. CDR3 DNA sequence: TGCGCCAGCACTAGCGGGGGGACAACTAGCACAGATACGCAGTATTTT. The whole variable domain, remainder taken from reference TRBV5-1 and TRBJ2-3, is KAGVTQTPRYLIKTRGQQVTLSCSPISGHRSVSWYQQTPGQGLQFLFEYFSETQRNKGNFPGRFSGRQFSNSRSEMNVSTLELGDSALYLCASTSGGTTSTDTQYFGPGTRLTVL.

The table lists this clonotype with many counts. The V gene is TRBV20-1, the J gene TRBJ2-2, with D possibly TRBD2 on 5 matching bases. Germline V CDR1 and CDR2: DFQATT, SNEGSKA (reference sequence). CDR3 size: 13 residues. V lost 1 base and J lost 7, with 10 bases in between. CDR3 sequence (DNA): TGCAGTGCTAGAGCCCCGGCGGGCGGGGAGCTGTTTTTT. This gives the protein CSARAPAGGELFF.

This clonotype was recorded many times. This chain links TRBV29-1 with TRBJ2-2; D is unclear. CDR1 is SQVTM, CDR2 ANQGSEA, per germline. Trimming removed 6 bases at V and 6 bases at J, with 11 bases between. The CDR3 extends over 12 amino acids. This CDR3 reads CSVALNSGELFF. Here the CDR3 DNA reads TGCAGCGTCGCACTTAACTCCGGGGAGCTGTTTTTT.

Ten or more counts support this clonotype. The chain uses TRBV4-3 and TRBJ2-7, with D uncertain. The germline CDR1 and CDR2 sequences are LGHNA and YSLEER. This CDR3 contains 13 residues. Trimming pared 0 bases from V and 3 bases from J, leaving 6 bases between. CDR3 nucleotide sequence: TGCGCCAGCAGCCAAGAACGTAACTACGAGCAGTACTTC. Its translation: CASSQERNYEQYF.

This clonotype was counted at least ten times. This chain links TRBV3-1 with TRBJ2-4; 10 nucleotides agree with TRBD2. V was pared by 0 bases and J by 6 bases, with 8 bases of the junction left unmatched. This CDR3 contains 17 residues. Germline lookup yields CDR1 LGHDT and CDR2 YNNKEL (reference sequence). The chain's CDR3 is CASSQDWAVAGGNIQYF. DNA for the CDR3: TGTGCCAGCAGCCAAGATTGGGCGGTAGCGGGGGGAAACATTCAGTACTTC.

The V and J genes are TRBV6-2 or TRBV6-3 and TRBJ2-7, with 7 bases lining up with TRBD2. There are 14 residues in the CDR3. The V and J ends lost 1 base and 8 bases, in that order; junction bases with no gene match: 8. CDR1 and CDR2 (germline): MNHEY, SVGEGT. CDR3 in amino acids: CASSYLGSGAQQYF. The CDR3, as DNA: TGTGCCAGCAGTTACTTGGGGAGCGGGGCCCAGCAGTACTTC.